What follows are 7 T cell receptor beta chains derived from one specimen sequenced in a study of PD-L1 blockade in urothelial cancer. The time point: pretreatment peripheral blood. Repertoires were generated with immunoSEQ multiplex PCR, while TCRdb's copy carries only in-frame clones and drops some. The sample shows fewer than 50,000 clones, around 80% of them seen only once. Sequences were derived from PBMCs, sampled around atezolizumab (anti-PD-L1) treatment. All receptors derive from a man in his sixties or seventies with urothelial cancer.

The sample holds one count of this clone. The chain joins TRBV28 to TRBJ1-1; no firm D call. Germline V gene lookup returns CDR1 MDHEN and CDR2 SYDVKM. The ends were cut back, 3 bases at V and 0 bases at J, with 8 bases in the middle. The CDR3 is made up of 14 amino acids. CDR3 region: CASSLHGMNTEAFF. CDR3 DNA sequence: TGTGCCAGCAGTTTGCACGGGATGAACACTGAAGCTTTCTTT. Variable domain in full (rest from reference TRBV28 and TRBJ1-1): DVKVTQSSRYLVKRTGEKVFLECVQDMDHENMFWYRQDPGLGLRLIYFSYDVKMKEKGDIPEGYSVSREKKERFSLILESASTNQTSMYLCASSLHGMNTEAFFGQGTRLTVV.

V is TRBV19 and J is TRBJ2-6, with D maybe TRBD1 (5 bases). The CDR3 has 15 residues. The germline gives CDR1 LNHDA, CDR2 SQIVND (reference sequence). Trimming cost V 5 bases and J 0 bases, with 8 bases left between them. The chain's CDR3 is CASSRGASGANVLTF. DNA of the CDR3: TGTGCCAGTAGTCGTGGGGCCTCTGGGGCCAACGTCCTGACTTTC.

The chain employs TRBV9 and TRBJ2-2, with 10 nucleotides matching TRBD2. This CDR3 has 14 amino acids. Germline assignment: CDR1 SGDLS and CDR2 YYNGEE. V was pared by 4 bases and J by 4 bases, with 1 base of the junction left unmatched. CDR3 nucleotide sequence: TGTGCCAGCAGCCCTAGCGGGAGCACCGGGGAGCTGTTTTTT. Its protein product is CASSPSGSTGELFF.

The chain employs TRBV5-1 and TRBJ1-1; D is ambiguous. Germline CDR1 is SGHRS and CDR2 is YFSETQ. Trimming took off 0 bases at V and 5 bases at J, with 14 bases between the two ends. This CDR3 is 15 amino acids long. This CDR3 is CASSLAAGLRTEAFF. In DNA form, the CDR3 reads TGCGCCAGCAGCTTGGCCGCGGGTCTACGGACTGAAGCTTTCTTT.

CDR3 in DNA: TGTGCCAGCAGCTTAATGAGGGACACCGGGGAGCTGTTTTTT. Translating it yields CASSLMRDTGELFF. This chain uses TRBV7-9 with TRBJ2-2; TRBD2 is a possible D gene (5 bases). The CDR3 runs to 14 residues. Per the germline V gene, CDR1 is SEHNR and CDR2 is FQNEAQ (reference sequence). The germline V and J ends were trimmed by 2 bases and 3 bases, with 7 bases remaining between them.

The chain has TRBV11-3 and TRBJ2-3; D is undetermined. There are 13 residues in the CDR3. The V and J ends lost 0 bases and 3 bases respectively, with 4 bases between them. CDR1 SGHNT and CDR2 YENEEA come from the germline V gene. CDR3 in amino acids: CASSLDSTDTQYF. DNA of the CDR3: TGTGCCAGCAGCTTAGATAGTACAGATACGCAGTATTTT.

The chain combines TRBV18 with TRBJ1-1; D gene ambiguous. CDR3 length equals 15 residues. V was pared by 8 bases and J by 1 base, with 17 bases between. Germline V gene lookup returns CDR1 KGHSH and CDR2 LQKENI. CDR3 residues: CASRLDSGRNTEAFF. CDR3 nucleotide sequence: TGTGCCAGCCGGTTGGACTCCGGACGGAACACTGAAGCTTTCTTT.